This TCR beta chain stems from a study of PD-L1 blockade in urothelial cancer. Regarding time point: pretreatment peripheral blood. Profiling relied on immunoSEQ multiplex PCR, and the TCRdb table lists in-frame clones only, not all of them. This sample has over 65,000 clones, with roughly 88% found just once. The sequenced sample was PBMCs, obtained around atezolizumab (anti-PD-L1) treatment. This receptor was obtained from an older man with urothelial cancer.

Here the CDR3 DNA reads TGTGCCAGCTCGGGGATAGCGGACACAGATACGCAGTATTTT. It encodes CASSGIADTDTQYF. This chain joins TRBV7-9 and TRBJ2-3; a weak D match, TRBD2 (6 bases). The CDR3 extends over 14 amino acids. V was shortened by 8 bases and J by 2 bases, with 14 bases between the two germline ends. The germline V gene encodes CDR1 SEHNR and CDR2 FQNEAQ (reference sequence).